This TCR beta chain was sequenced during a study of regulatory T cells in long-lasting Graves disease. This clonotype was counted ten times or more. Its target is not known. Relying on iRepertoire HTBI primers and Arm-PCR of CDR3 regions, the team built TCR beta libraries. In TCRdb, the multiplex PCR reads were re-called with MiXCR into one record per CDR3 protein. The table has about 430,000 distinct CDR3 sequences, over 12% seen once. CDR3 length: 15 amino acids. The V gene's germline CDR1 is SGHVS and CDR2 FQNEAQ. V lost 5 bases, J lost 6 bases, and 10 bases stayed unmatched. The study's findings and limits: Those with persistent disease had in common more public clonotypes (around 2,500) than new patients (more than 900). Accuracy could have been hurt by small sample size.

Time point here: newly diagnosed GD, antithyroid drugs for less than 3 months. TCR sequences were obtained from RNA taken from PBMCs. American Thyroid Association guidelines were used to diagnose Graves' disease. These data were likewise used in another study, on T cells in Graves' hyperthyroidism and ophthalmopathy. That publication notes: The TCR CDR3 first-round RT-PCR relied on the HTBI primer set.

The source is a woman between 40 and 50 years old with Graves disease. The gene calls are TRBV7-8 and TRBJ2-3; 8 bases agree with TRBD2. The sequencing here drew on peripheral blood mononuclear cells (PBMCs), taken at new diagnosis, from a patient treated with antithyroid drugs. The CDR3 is CASSQTSVGGDTQYF. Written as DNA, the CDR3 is TGTGCCAGCAGCCAGACTAGCGTAGGGGGTGATACGCAGTATTTT.